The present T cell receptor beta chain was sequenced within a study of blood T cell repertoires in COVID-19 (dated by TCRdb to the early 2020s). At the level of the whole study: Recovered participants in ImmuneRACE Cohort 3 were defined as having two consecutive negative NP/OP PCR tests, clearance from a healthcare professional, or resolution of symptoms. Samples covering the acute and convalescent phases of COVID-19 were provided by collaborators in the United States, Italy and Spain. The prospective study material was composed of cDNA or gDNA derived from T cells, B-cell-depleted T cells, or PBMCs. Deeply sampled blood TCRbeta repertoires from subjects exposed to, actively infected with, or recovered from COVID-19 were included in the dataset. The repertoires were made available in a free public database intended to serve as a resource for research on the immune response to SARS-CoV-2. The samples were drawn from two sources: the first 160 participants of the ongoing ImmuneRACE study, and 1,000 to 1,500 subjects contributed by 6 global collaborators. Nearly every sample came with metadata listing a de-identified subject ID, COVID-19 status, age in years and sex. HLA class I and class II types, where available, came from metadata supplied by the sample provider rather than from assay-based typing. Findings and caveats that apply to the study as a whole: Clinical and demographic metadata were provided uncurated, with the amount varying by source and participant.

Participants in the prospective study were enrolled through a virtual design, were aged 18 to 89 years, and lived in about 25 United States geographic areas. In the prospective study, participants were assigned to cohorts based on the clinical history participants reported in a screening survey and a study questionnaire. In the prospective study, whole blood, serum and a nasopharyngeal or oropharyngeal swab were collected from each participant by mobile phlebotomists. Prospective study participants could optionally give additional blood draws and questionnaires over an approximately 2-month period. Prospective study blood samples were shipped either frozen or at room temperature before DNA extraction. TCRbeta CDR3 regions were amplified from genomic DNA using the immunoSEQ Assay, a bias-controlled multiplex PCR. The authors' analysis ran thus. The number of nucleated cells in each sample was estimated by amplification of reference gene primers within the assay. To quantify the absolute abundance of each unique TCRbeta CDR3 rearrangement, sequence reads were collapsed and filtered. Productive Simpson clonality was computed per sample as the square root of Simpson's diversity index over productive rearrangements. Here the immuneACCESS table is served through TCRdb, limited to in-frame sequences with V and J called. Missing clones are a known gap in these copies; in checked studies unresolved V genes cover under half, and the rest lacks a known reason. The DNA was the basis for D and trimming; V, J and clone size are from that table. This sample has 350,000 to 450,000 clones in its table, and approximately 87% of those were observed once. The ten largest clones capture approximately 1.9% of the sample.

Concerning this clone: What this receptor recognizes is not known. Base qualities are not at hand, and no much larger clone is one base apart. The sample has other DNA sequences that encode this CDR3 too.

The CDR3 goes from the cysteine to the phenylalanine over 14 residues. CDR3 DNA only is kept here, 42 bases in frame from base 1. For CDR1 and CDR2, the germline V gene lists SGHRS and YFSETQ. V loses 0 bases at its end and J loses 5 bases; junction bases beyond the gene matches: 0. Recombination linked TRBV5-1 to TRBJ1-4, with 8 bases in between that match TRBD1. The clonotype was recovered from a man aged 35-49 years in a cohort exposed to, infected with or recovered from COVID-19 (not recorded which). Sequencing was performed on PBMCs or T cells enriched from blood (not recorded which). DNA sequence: TGCGCCAGCAGCTTGGGACAGGGGAATGAAAAACTGTTTTTT. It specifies CASSLGQGNEKLFF.